This is a list of T cell receptor beta chains from one sample in a study of cytomegalovirus exposure and HLA in healthy donors. Only in-frame clones appear in the TCRdb table, and some are missing; sequencing was by immunoSEQ multiplex PCR. The repertoire holds 90,000 to 150,000 clones, with about 73% as singletons. The sequencing sample was made of PBMCs. Receptors were obtained from a woman aged 25-40 years in good health and CMV-seropositive. CDR3s include the opening cysteine and the closing phenylalanine or tryptophan. The D gene is left open where the match is weak. The size of a clone is reported for some rows only, either as once, few or many, or as a class for expanded clones.

>TRBV11-2|NA|TRBD1|TRBJ1-1
CASREQGTVNTEAFF
TGTGCCAGCAGGGAGCAGGGGACAGTGAACACTGAAGCTTTCTTT
>TRBV6-5|few|TRBD1|TRBJ2-2
CASSPGQGYTGELFF
TGTGCCAGCAGCCCGGGACAGGGCTACACCGGGGAGCTGTTTTTT
>TRBV29-1|NA|NA|TRBJ2-1
CSALSGGNYEQFF
TGCAGCGCCCTATCTGGGGGGAACTATGAGCAGTTCTTC
>TRBV29-1|NA|NA|TRBJ1-4
CSVEDRAGLGEKLFF
TGCAGCGTTGAAGATCGAGCAGGGTTAGGGGAAAAACTGTTTTTT
>TRBV19|NA|TRBD1|TRBJ1-5
CASSIGDRAFNQPQHF
TGTGCCAGTAGTATCGGGGACAGGGCCTTCAATCAGCCCCAGCATTTT
>TRBV7-6|NA|NA|TRBJ2-1
CASAGSRSYNEQFF
TGTGCCAGCGCGGGCAGCCGATCCTACAATGAGCAGTTCTTC
>TRBV5-1|NA|NA|TRBJ1-2
CASSSPSGDYGYTF
TGCGCCAGCAGCTCGCCTTCAGGGGACTATGGCTACACCTTC
>TRBV19|NA|NA|TRBJ1-1
CASSIGQTNTEAFF
TGTGCCAGTAGTATAGGACAGACGAACACTGAAGCTTTCTTT
>TRBV19|NA|NA|TRBJ2-5
CASSGGGETQYF
TGTGCCAGTAGCGGGGGTGGTGAGACCCAGTACTTC
>TRBV7-2|NA|NA|TRBJ1-4
CASSRQFLDEKLFF
TGTGCCAGCAGCCGACAGTTCCTGGATGAAAAACTGTTTTTT
>TRBV20-1|NA|NA|TRBJ1-1
CSAINGEAFF
TGCAGTGCTATTAACGGTGAAGCTTTCTTT
>TRBV19|NA|TRBD2|TRBJ2-3
CASSHLPGLAGRSDTQYF
TGTGCCAGTAGCCATTTACCGGGACTAGCGGGGCGATCAGATACGCAGTATTTT
>TRBV6-6|NA|TRBD1|TRBJ1-5
CASSSGGVQPQHF
TGTGCCAGCAGTTCAGGGGGTGTTCAGCCCCAGCATTTT
>TRBV15|NA|NA|TRBJ1-5
CATSRDTLHRDNDLSNNQPQHF
TGTGCCACCAGCAGAGATACTTTGCACAGGGACAACGACCTTTCTAACAATCAGCCCCAGCATTTT
>TRBV19|few|TRBD1|TRBJ1-1
CASSSNRGGTEAFF
TGTGCCAGTAGTTCCAACAGGGGTGGCACTGAAGCTTTCTTT
>TRBV6-1|NA|NA|TRBJ2-7
CASSPPMDSPYEQYF
TGTGCCAGCAGTCCGCCGATGGACAGTCCCTACGAGCAGTACTTC
>TRBV7-6|NA|NA|TRBJ1-6
CASSRQSLYNSPLHF
TGTGCCAGCAGCAGACAGAGCCTCTATAATTCACCCCTCCACTTT
>TRBV5-1|NA|NA|TRBJ1-1
CASSFGGPKNTEAFF
TGCGCCAGCAGCTTTGGAGGGCCTAAAAACACTGAAGCTTTCTTT
>TRBV19|NA|TRBD1|TRBJ2-7
CASRIGRDRAYEQYF
TGTGCCAGTAGGATTGGACGGGACAGGGCCTACGAGCAGTACTTC
>TRBV4-2|NA|NA|TRBJ1-1
CASSQGLARGNTEAFF
TGTGCCAGCAGCCAAGGTCTTGCCAGGGGAAACACTGAAGCTTTCTTT
>TRBV30|NA|NA|TRBJ1-3
CAWKPGTNGNTIYF
TGTGCCTGGAAACCCGGGACAAATGGAAACACCATATATTTT
>TRBV5-5|NA|NA|TRBJ1-1
CASSSPWGDTEAFF
TGTGCCAGCAGCTCCCCGTGGGGAGACACTGAAGCTTTCTTT
>TRBV28|NA|TRBD1|TRBJ1-4
CASSEPTGGVEKLFF
TGTGCCAGCAGTGAGCCGACAGGGGGTGTTGAAAAACTGTTTTTT
>TRBV19|NA|TRBD1|TRBJ2-5
CASSITGGGGETQYF
TGTGCCAGTAGTATCACAGGGGGCGGGGGAGAGACCCAGTACTTC
>TRBV9|NA|NA|TRBJ1-3
CASSPGEGLSGNTIYF
TGTGCCAGCAGCCCAGGGGAGGGTTTGAGTGGAAACACCATATATTTT
>TRBV7-2|NA|TRBD2|TRBJ2-1
CASSPDSGGHYNEQFF
TGTGCCAGCAGCCCCGATAGCGGGGGACATTACAATGAGCAGTTCTTC